Here is one TCR beta chain with its context. What it recognizes is unknown. Study-wide points: Tumor Treg TCRs overlapped most with tumor naive CD4+ cells. Whole repertoires were not studied in the larger cohort, only one V-J beta rearrangement. Tumor memory CD4+ T cell TCR gene usage was found to cluster with blood and lymph node memory CD4+ cells and with lymph node naive CD4+ cells.

TCRdb re-analysed the 5' RACE reads in MiXCR, keeping a single row per CDR3 protein. In the table there are 45,000 to 55,000 distinct CDR3 sequences, around 25% of which are singletons. Trimming removed 6 bases from V and 6 bases from J, with 17 bases in between. CDR1 is DFQATT and CDR2 is SNEGSKA in the germline V gene (reference sequence). The CDR3 spans 14 residues. The rearrangement joins TRBV20-1 to TRBJ1-4; no firm D call. The sequenced sample was tumor-infiltrating naive CD4+ T cells sorted from the breast tumor. Subset here: naive CD4+ T cells, CD4+CD45RA+CD25-. The sequence came from a female donor with breast cancer. The CDR3 sequence: CSAKDGGFDEKLFF. CDR3 sequence (DNA): TGCAGTGCGAAGGACGGAGGCTTTGATGAAAAACTGTTTTTT.